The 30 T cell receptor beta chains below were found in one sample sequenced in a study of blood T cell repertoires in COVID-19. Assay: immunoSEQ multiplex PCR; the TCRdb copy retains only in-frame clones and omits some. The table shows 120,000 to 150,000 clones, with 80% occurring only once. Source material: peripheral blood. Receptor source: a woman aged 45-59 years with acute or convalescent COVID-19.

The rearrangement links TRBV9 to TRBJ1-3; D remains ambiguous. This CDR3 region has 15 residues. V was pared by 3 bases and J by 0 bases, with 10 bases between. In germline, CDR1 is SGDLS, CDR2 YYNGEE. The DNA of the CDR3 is TGTGCCAGCAGCGCCCAGGATTTCTCTGGAAACACCATATATTTT. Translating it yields CASSAQDFSGNTIYF.

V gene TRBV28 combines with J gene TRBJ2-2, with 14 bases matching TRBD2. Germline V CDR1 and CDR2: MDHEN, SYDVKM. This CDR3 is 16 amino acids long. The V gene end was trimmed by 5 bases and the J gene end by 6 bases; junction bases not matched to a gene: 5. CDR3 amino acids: CASSLQTSGGAGELFF. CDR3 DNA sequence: TGTGCCAGCAGTCTCCAGACTAGCGGGGGGGCCGGGGAGCTGTTTTTT.

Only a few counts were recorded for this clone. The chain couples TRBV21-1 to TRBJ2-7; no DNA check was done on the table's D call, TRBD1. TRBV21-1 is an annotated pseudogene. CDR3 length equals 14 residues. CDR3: CASSKFPRVHEQYF. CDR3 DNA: TGTGCCAGCAGCAAGTTTCCCAGGGTCCACGAGCAGTACTTC.

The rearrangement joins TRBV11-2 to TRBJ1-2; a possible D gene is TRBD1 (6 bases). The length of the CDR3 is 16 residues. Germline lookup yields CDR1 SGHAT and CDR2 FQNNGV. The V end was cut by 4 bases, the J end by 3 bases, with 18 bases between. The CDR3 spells CASSSPTLDRHYGYTF. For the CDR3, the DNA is TGTGCCAGCAGCTCCCCCACCTTAGACAGGCACTATGGCTACACCTTC.

This CDR3 reads CASSGETGGGFEAFF. The CDR3 DNA sequence: TGTGCCAGCAGCGGAGAGACAGGGGGAGGCTTTGAAGCTTTCTTT. The chain carries TRBV7-9 and TRBJ1-1; 9 nucleotides align to TRBD1. Trimming at V came to 5 bases and at J to 7 bases, leaving 11 bases not matched to a gene. There are 15 residues in the CDR3. The germline gives CDR1 SEHNR, CDR2 FQNEAQ (reference sequence).

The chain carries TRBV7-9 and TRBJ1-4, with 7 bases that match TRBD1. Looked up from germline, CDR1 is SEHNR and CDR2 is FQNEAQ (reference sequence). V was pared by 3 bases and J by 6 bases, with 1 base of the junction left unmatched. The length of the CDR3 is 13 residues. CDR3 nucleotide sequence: TGTGCCAGCAGCTTCGGGACAGATGAAAAACTGTTTTTT. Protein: CASSFGTDEKLFF.

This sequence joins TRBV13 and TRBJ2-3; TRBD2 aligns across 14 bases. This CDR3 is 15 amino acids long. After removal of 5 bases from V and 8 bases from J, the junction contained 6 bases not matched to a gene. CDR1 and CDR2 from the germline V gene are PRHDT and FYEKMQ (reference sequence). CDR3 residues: CASSPGTSGGVTQYF. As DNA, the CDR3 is TGTGCCAGCAGCCCTGGGACTAGCGGGGGAGTTACGCAGTATTTT.

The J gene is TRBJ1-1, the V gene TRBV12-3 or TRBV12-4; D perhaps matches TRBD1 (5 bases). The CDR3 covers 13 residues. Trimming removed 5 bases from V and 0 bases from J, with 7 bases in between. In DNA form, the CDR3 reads TGTGCCAGCAGTCCAGGGATGAACACTGAAGCTTTCTTT. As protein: CASSPGMNTEAFF.

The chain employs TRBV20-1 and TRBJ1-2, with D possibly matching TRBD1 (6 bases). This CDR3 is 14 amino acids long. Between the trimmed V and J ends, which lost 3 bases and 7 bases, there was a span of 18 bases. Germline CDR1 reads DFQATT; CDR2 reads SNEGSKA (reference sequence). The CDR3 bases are TGCAGTGCTAGTTCCACCGGGACATCGGGTGGCTACACCTTC. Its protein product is CSASSTGTSGGYTF.

The CDR3 nucleotides read TGTGCCAGCAGCGCGGGACAGCGGGATACGCAGTATTTT. Amino acids: CASSAGQRDTQYF. This chain connects TRBV2 to TRBJ2-3; TRBD1 is a possible D gene (7 bases). The CDR3 has 13 residues. V was pared by 6 bases and J by 6 bases, with 13 bases between. CDR1 SNHLY and CDR2 FYNNEI come from the germline V gene.

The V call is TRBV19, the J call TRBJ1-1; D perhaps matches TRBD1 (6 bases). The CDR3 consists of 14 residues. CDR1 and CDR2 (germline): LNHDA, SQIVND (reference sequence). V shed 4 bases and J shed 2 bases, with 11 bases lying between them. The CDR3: CASSKQGFNTEAFF. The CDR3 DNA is TGTGCCAGTAGTAAACAGGGATTTAACACTGAAGCTTTCTTT.

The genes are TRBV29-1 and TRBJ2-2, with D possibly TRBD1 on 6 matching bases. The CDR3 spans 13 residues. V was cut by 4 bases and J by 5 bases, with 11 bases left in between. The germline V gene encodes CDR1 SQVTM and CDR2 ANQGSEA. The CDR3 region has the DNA TGCAGCGTTGCAGGGGTCGGAACCGGGGAGCTGTTTTTT. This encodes CSVAGVGTGELFF.

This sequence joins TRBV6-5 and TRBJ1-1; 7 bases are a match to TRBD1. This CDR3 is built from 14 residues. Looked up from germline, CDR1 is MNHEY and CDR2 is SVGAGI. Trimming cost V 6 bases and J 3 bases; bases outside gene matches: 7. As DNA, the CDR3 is TGTGCCAGCAGGAGACAGGGAGGTGACACTGAAGCTTTCTTT. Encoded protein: CASRRQGGDTEAFF.

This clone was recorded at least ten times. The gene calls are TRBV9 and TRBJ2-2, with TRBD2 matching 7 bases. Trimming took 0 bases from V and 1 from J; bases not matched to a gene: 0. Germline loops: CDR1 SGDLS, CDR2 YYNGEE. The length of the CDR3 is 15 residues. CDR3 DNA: TGTGCCAGCAGCGTAGAGCGGGAGAACACCGGGGAGCTGTTTTTT. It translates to CASSVERENTGELFF.

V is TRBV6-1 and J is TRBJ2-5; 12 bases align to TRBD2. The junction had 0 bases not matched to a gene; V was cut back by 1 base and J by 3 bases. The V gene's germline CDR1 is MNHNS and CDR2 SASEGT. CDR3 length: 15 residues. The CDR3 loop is CASSEGTSGEETQYF. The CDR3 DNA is TGTGCCAGCAGTGAAGGGACTAGCGGGGAAGAGACCCAGTACTTC.

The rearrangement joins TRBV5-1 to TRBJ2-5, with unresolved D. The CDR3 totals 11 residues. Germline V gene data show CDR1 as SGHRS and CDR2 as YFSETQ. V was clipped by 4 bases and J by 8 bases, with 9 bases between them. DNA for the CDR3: TGCGCCAGCAGCGAGGAACAAACCCAGTACTTC. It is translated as CASSEEQTQYF.

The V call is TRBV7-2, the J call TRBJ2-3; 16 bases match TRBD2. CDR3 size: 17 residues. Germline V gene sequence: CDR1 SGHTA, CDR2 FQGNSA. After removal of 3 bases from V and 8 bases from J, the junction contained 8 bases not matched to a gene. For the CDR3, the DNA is TGTGCCAGCAGCTTCGGGACTAGCGGGGGGGATTTTCGTACGCAGTATTTT. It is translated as CASSFGTSGGDFRTQYF.

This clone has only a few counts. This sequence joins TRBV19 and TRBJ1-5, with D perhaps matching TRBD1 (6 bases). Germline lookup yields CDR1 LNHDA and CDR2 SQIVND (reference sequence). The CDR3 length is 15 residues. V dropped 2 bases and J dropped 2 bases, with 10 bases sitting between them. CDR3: CASSIQGPRNQPQHF. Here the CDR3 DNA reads TGTGCCAGTAGTATACAGGGGCCACGCAATCAGCCCCAGCATTTT. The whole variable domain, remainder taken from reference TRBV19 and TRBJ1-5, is DGGITQSPKYLFRKEGQNVTLSCEQNLNHDAMYWYRQDPGQGLRLIYYSQIVNDFQKGDIAEGYSVSREKKESFPLTVTSAQKNPTAFYLCASSIQGPRNQPQHFGDGTRLSIL.

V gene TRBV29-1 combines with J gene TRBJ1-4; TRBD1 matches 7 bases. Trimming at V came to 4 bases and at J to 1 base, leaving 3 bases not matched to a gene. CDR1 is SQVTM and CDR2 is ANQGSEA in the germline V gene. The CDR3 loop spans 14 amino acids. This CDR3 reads CSVGDSGTNEKLFF. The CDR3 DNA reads TGCAGCGTTGGGGACAGCGGAACTAATGAAAAACTGTTTTTT.

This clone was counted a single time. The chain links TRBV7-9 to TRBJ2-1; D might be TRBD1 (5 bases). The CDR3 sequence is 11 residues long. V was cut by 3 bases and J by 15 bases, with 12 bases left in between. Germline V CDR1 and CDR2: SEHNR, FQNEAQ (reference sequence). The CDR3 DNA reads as TGTGCCAGCAGCTTGCAGGGTCTTCTGTTCTTC. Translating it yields CASSLQGLLFF.

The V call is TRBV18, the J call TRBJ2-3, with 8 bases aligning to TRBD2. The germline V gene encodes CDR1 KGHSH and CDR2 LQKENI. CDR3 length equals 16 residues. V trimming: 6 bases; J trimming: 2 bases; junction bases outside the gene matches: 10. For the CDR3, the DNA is TGTGCCAGCTCGCTTCCGGGGGGGCGATCCACAGATACGCAGTATTTT. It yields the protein CASSLPGGRSTDTQYF.

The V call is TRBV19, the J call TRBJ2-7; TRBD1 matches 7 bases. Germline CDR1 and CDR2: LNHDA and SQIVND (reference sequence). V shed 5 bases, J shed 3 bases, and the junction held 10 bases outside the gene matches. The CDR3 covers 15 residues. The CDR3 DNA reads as TGTGCCAGTAGTTTTGAACCGGGACAGCTCTACGAGCAGTACTTC. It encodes CASSFEPGQLYEQYF. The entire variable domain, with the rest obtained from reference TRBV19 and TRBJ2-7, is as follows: DGGITQSPKYLFRKEGQNVTLSCEQNLNHDAMYWYRQDPGQGLRLIYYSQIVNDFQKGDIAEGYSVSREKKESFPLTVTSAQKNPTAFYLCASSFEPGQLYEQYFGPGTRLTVT.

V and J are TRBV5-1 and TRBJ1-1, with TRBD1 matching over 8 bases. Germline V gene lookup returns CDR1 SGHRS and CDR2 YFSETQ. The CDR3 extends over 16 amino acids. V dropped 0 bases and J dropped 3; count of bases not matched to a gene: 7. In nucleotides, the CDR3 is TGCGCCAGCAGCTTGGTTCGGGACAGGTATTACACTGAAGCTTTCTTT. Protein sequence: CASSLVRDRYYTEAFF.

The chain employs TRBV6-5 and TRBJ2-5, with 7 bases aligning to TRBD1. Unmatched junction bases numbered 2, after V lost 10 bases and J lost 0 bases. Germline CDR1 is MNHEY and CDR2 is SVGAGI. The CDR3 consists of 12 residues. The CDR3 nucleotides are TGTGCCACGCAGGGGGACCAAGAGACCCAGTACTTC. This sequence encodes CATQGDQETQYF.

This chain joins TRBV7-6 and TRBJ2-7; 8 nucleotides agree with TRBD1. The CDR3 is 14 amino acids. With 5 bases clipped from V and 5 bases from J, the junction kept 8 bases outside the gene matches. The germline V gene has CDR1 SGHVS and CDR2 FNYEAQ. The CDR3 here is CASSQTGTGNEQYF. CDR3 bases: TGTGCCAGCAGCCAGACAGGGACAGGCAACGAGCAGTACTTC.

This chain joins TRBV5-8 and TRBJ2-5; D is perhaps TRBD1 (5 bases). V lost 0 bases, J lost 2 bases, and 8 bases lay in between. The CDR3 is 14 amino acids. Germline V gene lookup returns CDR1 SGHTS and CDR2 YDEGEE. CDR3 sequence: CASSLEQGQETQYF. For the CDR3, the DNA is TGTGCCAGCAGCTTGGAGCAGGGACAAGAGACCCAGTACTTC.

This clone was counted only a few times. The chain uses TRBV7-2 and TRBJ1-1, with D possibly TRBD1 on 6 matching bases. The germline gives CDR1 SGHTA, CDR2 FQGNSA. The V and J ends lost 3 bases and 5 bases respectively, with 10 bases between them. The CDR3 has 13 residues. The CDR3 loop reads CASSLGGRTEAFF. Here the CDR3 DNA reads TGTGCCAGCAGCTTGGGGGGGCGGACTGAAGCTTTCTTT.

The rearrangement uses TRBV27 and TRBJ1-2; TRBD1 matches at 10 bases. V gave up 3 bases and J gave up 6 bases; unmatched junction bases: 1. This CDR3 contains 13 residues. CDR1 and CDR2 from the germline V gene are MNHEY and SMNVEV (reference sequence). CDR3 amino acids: CASSFGQGDGYTF. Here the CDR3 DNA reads TGTGCCAGCAGTTTCGGACAGGGGGATGGCTACACCTTC.

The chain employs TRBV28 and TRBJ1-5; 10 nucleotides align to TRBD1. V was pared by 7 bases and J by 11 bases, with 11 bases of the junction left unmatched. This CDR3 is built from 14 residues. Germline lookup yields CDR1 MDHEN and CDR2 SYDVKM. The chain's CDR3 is CASNDGQGDRAQHF. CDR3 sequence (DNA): TGTGCCAGCAATGACGGACAGGGGGATAGGGCCCAGCATTTT.

In nucleotides, the CDR3 is TGCGCCAGCAGCGTCACCGGGACAAGCGACTATGGCTACACCTTC. Translating it yields CASSVTGTSDYGYTF. The chain joins TRBV5-1 to TRBJ1-2, with D maybe TRBD1 (6 bases). Germline assignment: CDR1 SGHRS and CDR2 YFSETQ. This CDR3 has 15 residues. V lost 4 bases and J lost 3, with 16 bases in between.